This T cell receptor beta chain was found in a study of shared clonotypes between healthy human individuals (dated by TCRdb to between 2020 and 2021). Study-level background: The cohort comprised a couple of women and a few men aged 18 to 49 years. Between about 0.9 and 8.9 billion PBMCs per donor were obtained by leukapheresis. Different laboratories and diverse techniques were used to prepare libraries and sequence TCR repertoires, to increase sequencing depth and limit assay-specific biases. To estimate repertoire size and how much clonotypes are shared between individuals, the study performed deep sequencing of blood TCR repertoires from a handful of healthy adults. For each donor, three plates each were used for CD4 naive and CD4 memory, two plates were used for CD8 naive, and one plate was used for CD8 memory. Summary of the overall study and its limitations: When several donors were compared, the shared fraction of clonotypes was roughly 4.8% for naive CD4, approximately 3.5% for naive CD8, 2.3% for memory CD4, and 0.4% for memory CD8. Sampling was restricted to blood, and TCR repertoires in tissue are likely to differ from TCR repertoires in blood. Larger estimated clonotype richness was generally found for naive subsets than for memory subsets. Higher generation probabilities were observed for clonotypes shared by all four sorted-subset donors than for non-shared clonotypes. The genetic and exposure-history diversity represented was limited by the small number of donors. Pairwise subsampling led to the expectation that sequencing depth would affect the degree of clonotype sharing among donors. Rarefaction of sorted-subset datasets indicated incomplete sequencing despite the large sequencing depth.

A word on this clone: Which antigen it targets is not known. No base-level quality is on record; no much larger clone is a single base apart.

TCR CDR3 regions were amplified from genomic DNA by multiplex PCR using the deep immunoSEQ assay. Extracted genomic DNA from each cell subset was spread evenly across all wells of several immunoSEQ 96-well plates, with each plate serving as a replicate. For sorted subsets, each replicate PCR was loaded with around 220 ng genomic DNA, equivalent to 30,000 or so T cell genomes. The purified libraries were quantified using a Qubit 3.0 fluorometer, sized with a Bioanalyzer 2100, and then quantified again using the KAPA Library Quantification kit. A separate single-read 150-cycle Illumina NextSeq 550 flow cell was used to sequence each immunoSEQ 96-well plate. Per the source publication's procedure: The immunoSEQ output contained only junctional sequences without quality scores, so filtering could not match that applied to full-length reads. Sequences were annotated with PyIR, a Python wrapper for IgBLAST v1.9, using IMGT germline references to assign V/J genes and CDR3. Reads with weak V/J assignments (E-value above 1e-6), missing CDR3, stop codons, out-of-frame junctions, or ambiguous translated residues were removed. V3J clonotypes were defined as sequences sharing an identical inferred V gene, J gene, and CDR3 amino acid sequence. The percentage overlap between two repertoires was calculated by dividing the number of shared unique clonotypes by the size of the smaller repertoire. Three approaches were used to assess repertoire richness: RTK rarefaction, the Chao1 estimator, and Recon v2.1 estimates of unobserved clonotypes. Generation probabilities were computed with OLGA for all TCRbeta clonotypes obtained by the gDNA method from a handful of donors. TCRdb took this table from immuneACCESS and kept in-frame rearrangements with V and J called. Such tables lack part of the clones; where checked against another copy, unresolved V genes explain under half of the gap, and the rest is unexplained. Clonal size and the V and J genes are those of that table, whereas D and trimming came from the DNA. A total of about 990,000 clones appear in this sample, about 84% of them only once. The biggest ten clones account for 0.61% of the sample.

Donors were healthy HIV-negative adults with no recently reported acute infections or vaccinations. Every donor was a Caucasian adult living in Nashville, Tennessee, USA. CD4+ T cells were enriched by magnetic negative selection; naive cells were then positively selected on CD45RA, and the negative fraction formed the memory subset. Blood was collected by leukapheresis, and PBMCs were isolated by Ficoll-Histopaque density gradient centrifugation and then cryopreserved in liquid nitrogen vapor phase. Analytical flow cytometry was used to check the purity and quantity of every magnetically sorted T cell population. Each sorted fraction had its genomic DNA isolated and then quantified by UV absorbance on a Nanodrop 2000c. This sequence was found in a man aged 18-30 years in good health. Some clones in this sample may be carry-over from other donors' samples. Sample: memory CD4+ T cells from PBMCs. This sample's cell subset or site label indicates: CD45RA-negative fraction.

The DNA reads TGCGCCAGCGCCCTCGGGACAGGGGATCTCACAGATACGCAGTATTTT. The encoded protein is CASALGTGDLTDTQYF. Recombination connected TRBV5-1 to TRBJ2-3; 10 bases in the middle match TRBD1. The CDR3, from cysteine to phenylalanine, totals 16 residues. Only CDR3 DNA remains: 48 bases, in frame from the first base. The germline V gene encodes CDR1 SGHRS and CDR2 YFSETQ. V and J are trimmed by 7 bases and 2 bases, and the gene matches miss 10 bases of the junction.